One and the same sample provided the 21 T cell receptor beta chains below, sequenced in a study of CD8 T cells in Susac syndrome. The RNA, 0.5 to 1 ug, was put through reverse transcription using random hexamers. TCRdb re-derived calls from the immunoSEQ multiplex PCR reads in MiXCR, one entry per CDR3 protein. Of 150,000 to 200,000 distinct CDR3 sequences listed, just under 95% are singletons. The sequencing input was CD4+ T cells from PBMCs. Source of these receptors: a human donor in good health.

This clonotype has just one count. This chain connects TRBV5-1 to TRBJ1-1; the D gene is possibly TRBD1 (5 bases). The germline V and J ends were trimmed by 4 bases and 2 bases, with 12 bases remaining between them. CDR3 length: 14 amino acids. Per germline, CDR1 SGHRS and CDR2 YFSETQ. CDR3: CASSQGTANTEAFF. CDR3 in DNA: TGCGCCAGCAGCCAAGGGACGGCCAACACTGAAGCTTTCTTT.

The genes are TRBV29-1 and TRBJ1-1; a weak D match, TRBD1 (5 bases). Trimming cost V 7 bases and J 1 base, with 10 bases left between them. CDR1 SQVTM and CDR2 ANQGSEA come from the germline V gene. The CDR3 totals 12 residues. CDR3 residues: CSAGAENTEAFF. In DNA form, the CDR3 reads TGCAGCGCTGGGGCAGAGAACACTGAAGCTTTCTTT.

The rearrangement joins TRBV5-1 to TRBJ2-2, with D unclear. CDR1 and CDR2 from the germline V gene are SGHRS and YFSETQ. The CDR3 is 13 residues long. V dropped 6 bases and J dropped 5 bases, with 11 bases sitting between them. The CDR3 loop reads CASTPSGTGELFF. The CDR3 DNA follows: TGCGCCAGCACCCCCTCCGGAACCGGGGAGCTGTTTTTT. Complete variable domain (other parts from reference TRBV5-1 and TRBJ2-2): KAGVTQTPRYLIKTRGQQVTLSCSPISGHRSVSWYQQTPGQGLQFLFEYFSETQRNKGNFPGRFSGRQFSNSRSEMNVSTLELGDSALYLCASTPSGTGELFFGEGSRLTVL.

This chain joins TRBV30 and TRBJ2-3; the D gene is possibly TRBD2 (6 bases). This CDR3 region has 17 residues. V lost 2 bases and J 0 bases, leaving 18 bases between the germline ends. Germline V gene lookup returns CDR1 GTSNPN and CDR2 SVGIG (reference sequence). This CDR3 reads CAWSPTRDFTSTDTQYF. The CDR3 DNA reads TGTGCCTGGAGTCCGACCAGGGACTTCACTAGCACAGATACGCAGTATTTT.

The rearrangement links TRBV6-5 to TRBJ2-7; 7 nucleotides align to TRBD1. The CDR3 is 14 amino acids. The junction had 9 bases not matched to a gene; V was cut back by 7 bases and J by 3 bases. The germline gives CDR1 MNHEY, CDR2 SVGAGI. The DNA of the CDR3 is TGTGCCAGCACCCTCAGACAGGGAAACTACGAGCAGTACTTC. Amino acids: CASTLRQGNYEQYF.

This chain joins TRBV15 and TRBJ2-1; 9 nucleotides align to TRBD1. The CDR3 spans 12 residues. V lost 8 bases, J lost 4 bases, and 0 bases stayed unmatched. The germline CDR1 and CDR2 sequences are LNHNV and YYDKDF (reference sequence). The CDR3 DNA reads as TGTGCCACCGGGACAGGGTACAATGAGCAGTTCTTC. It codes for CATGTGYNEQFF.

This rearrangement joins TRBV30 to TRBJ1-1, with D unclear. Germline V CDR1 and CDR2: GTSNPN, SVGIG (reference sequence). This CDR3 spans 13 amino acids. V lost 2 bases and J lost 6, with 13 bases in between. CDR3: CAWSPLFFAEAFF. Here the CDR3 DNA reads TGTGCCTGGAGTCCCCTATTTTTTGCTGAAGCTTTCTTT.

J is TRBJ2-2 and V is TRBV5-4, with a possible D match to TRBD1 (6 bases). Trimming stripped 4 bases from V and 2 bases from J, with 12 bases between. In germline, CDR1 is SGHNT, CDR2 YYREEE (reference sequence). The CDR3 runs 15 residues. CDR3 in amino acids: CASSTGTTNTGELFF. For the CDR3, the DNA is TGTGCCAGCAGCACCGGGACAACTAACACCGGGGAGCTGTTTTTT.

The V call is TRBV5-6, the J call TRBJ1-2; 7 bases are shared with TRBD1. Looked up from germline, CDR1 is SGHDT and CDR2 is YYEEEE. The CDR3 consists of 12 residues. Germline trimming cut 3 bases from V and 7 bases from J; bases unmatched to any gene: 3. The CDR3 DNA is TGTGCCAGCAGCTCGACAGGGACTGGCTACACCTTC. Protein: CASSSTGTGYTF. The variable domain in full, completed from reference TRBV5-6 and TRBJ1-2, reads DAGVTQSPTHLIKTRGQQVTLRCSPKSGHDTVSWYQQALGQGPQFIFQYYEEEERQRGNFPDRFSGHQFPNYSSELNVNALLLGDSALYLCASSSTGTGYTFGSGTRLTVV.

This chain connects TRBV20-1 to TRBJ2-7, with D uncertain. The CDR3 spans 11 residues. Deletions cut 6 bases from V and 5 bases from J, with 11 bases between. Germline V gene data show CDR1 as DFQATT and CDR2 as SNEGSKA (reference sequence). CDR3 in amino acids: CSATRRNEQYF. CDR3 sequence (DNA): TGCAGTGCAACCCGACGGAACGAGCAGTACTTC.

The chain recombines TRBV6-2 or TRBV6-3 with TRBJ2-7, with 8 positions matching TRBD1. Germline V gene data show CDR1 as MNHEY and CDR2 as SVGEGT. The CDR3 loop spans 15 amino acids. V lost 2 bases to trimming and J lost 2 bases; unmatched junction nucleotides: 5. This CDR3 is CASSYDDRGPYEQYF. Written as DNA, the CDR3 is TGTGCCAGCAGTTACGATGACAGGGGTCCCTACGAGCAGTACTTC.

This sequence joins TRBV29-1 and TRBJ2-7, with 7 bases aligning to TRBD1. Trimming removed 4 bases from V and 2 bases from J; junction bases left unmatched: 8. This CDR3 has 14 residues. CDR1 and CDR2 from the germline V gene are SQVTM and ANQGSEA. The CDR3 loop is CSVATGVRTYEQYF. In nucleotides, the CDR3 is TGCAGCGTTGCTACAGGGGTTCGAACCTACGAGCAGTACTTC.

The genes are TRBV30 and TRBJ2-2, with 9 bases lining up with TRBD1. CDR3 size: 13 residues. The germline V gene has CDR1 GTSNPN and CDR2 SVGIG (reference sequence). The ends lost 4 bases at V and 5 bases at J; junction bases unmatched: 2. CDR3 DNA: TGTGCCTGGACCGGACAGGGGACCGGGGAGCTGTTTTTT. Encoded protein: CAWTGQGTGELFF.

The chain is built from TRBV3-1 and TRBJ2-1, with no clear D. With 1 base removed from V and 9 bases from J, the gap between germline ends came to 7 bases. CDR1 is LGHDT, CDR2 YNNKEL, per germline (reference sequence). There are 12 residues in the CDR3. The CDR3 is CASSQGVGEQFF. In DNA form, the CDR3 reads TGTGCCAGCAGCCAAGGGGTCGGTGAGCAGTTCTTC.

The chain couples TRBV29-1 to TRBJ2-3; 10 bases align to TRBD2. Germline values: CDR1 SQVTM, CDR2 ANQGSEA. The CDR3 contains 14 residues. V was pared by 4 bases and J by 2 bases, with 3 bases of the junction left unmatched. Here the CDR3 reads CSVGLAGDTDTQYF. CDR3 DNA sequence: TGCAGCGTTGGCCTAGCGGGGGACACAGATACGCAGTATTTT.

The chain couples TRBV7-9 to TRBJ1-3; TRBD1 agrees at 7 bases. Trimming took 5 bases from V and 4 from J; bases not matched to a gene: 14. This CDR3 comprises 17 residues. Germline V gives CDR1 SEHNR, CDR2 FQNEAQ (reference sequence). The CDR3 DNA reads TGTGCCAGCAGCCCGCAACTACTTCGGGACAGCGGAAACACCATATATTTT. Its protein is CASSPQLLRDSGNTIYF.

The rearrangement links TRBV5-1 to TRBJ2-3, with a weak D call TRBD2 (5 bases). Germline CDR1 SGHRS, CDR2 YFSETQ. The CDR3 runs to 15 residues. Trimming shortened V by 1 base and J by 1 base, and 10 bases separated the two germline ends. This CDR3 reads CASSLSGHRTDTQYF. The CDR3 DNA follows: TGCGCCAGCAGCTTGAGCGGTCATCGCACAGATACGCAGTATTTT.

The rearrangement links TRBV15 to TRBJ2-7; 7 nucleotides match TRBD2. This CDR3 spans 15 amino acids. Germline V gene data show CDR1 as LNHNV and CDR2 as YYDKDF (reference sequence). After removal of 6 bases from V and 6 bases from J, the junction contained 14 bases not matched to a gene. CDR3 amino acids: CATRRRGGQGGEQYF. In DNA, the CDR3 is TGTGCCACCAGACGGAGGGGAGGGCAGGGAGGCGAGCAGTACTTC.

The J gene is TRBJ2-3, the V gene TRBV7-8, with TRBD2 matching 9 bases. With 2 bases clipped from V and 2 bases from J, the junction kept 5 bases outside the gene matches. The CDR3 totals 16 residues. The germline CDR1 and CDR2 sequences are SGHVS and FQNEAQ. The CDR3: CASSLRWTSDTDTQYF. CDR3 bases: TGTGCCAGCAGCTTAAGATGGACTAGCGACACAGATACGCAGTATTTT.

The CDR3 protein is CASSYSGGSSYNEQFF. The CDR3 DNA is TGTGCCAGCAGCTACAGCGGGGGGAGCTCCTACAATGAGCAGTTCTTC. V is TRBV5-4 and J is TRBJ2-1, with 9 bases aligning to TRBD2. V was pared by 3 bases and J by 0 bases, with 4 bases of the junction left unmatched. CDR3 size: 16 residues. CDR1 is SGHNT and CDR2 is YYREEE in the germline V gene (reference sequence).

The chain combines TRBV2 with TRBJ1-5; no definite D call. Trimming left V 3 bases short and J 3 bases short, with 6 bases between. The CDR3 has 13 residues. Germline CDR1 and CDR2: SNHLY and FYNNEI. This chain's CDR3 is CASSDLPNQPQHF. CDR3 nucleotide sequence: TGTGCCAGCAGTGATCTACCCAATCAGCCCCAGCATTTT.